This record covers a single T cell receptor beta chain. The data were taken from a study of CD8 T cells in ankylosing spondylitis. TCRdb reanalysed the 5' RACE reads using MiXCR and keeps one entry per CDR3 protein. Of 150,000 to 200,000 distinct CDR3 sequences in the sample, approximately 20% were seen once. V trimming: 1 base; J trimming: 2 bases; junction bases outside the gene matches: 3. This CDR3 is built from 15 residues. Germline-derived CDR1 and CDR2 are SGHNT and YENEEA. Specimen: blood, either unsorted or a sorted T cell fraction (not recorded which). V gene TRBV11-3 combines with J gene TRBJ2-3; 7 bases match TRBD2. This TCR came from a male donor with ankylosing spondylitis or in good health (not recorded which). The CDR3 region is CASSLVGRDTDTQYF. In DNA form, the CDR3 reads TGTGCCAGCAGCTTAGTTGGGAGGGACACAGATACGCAGTATTTT.